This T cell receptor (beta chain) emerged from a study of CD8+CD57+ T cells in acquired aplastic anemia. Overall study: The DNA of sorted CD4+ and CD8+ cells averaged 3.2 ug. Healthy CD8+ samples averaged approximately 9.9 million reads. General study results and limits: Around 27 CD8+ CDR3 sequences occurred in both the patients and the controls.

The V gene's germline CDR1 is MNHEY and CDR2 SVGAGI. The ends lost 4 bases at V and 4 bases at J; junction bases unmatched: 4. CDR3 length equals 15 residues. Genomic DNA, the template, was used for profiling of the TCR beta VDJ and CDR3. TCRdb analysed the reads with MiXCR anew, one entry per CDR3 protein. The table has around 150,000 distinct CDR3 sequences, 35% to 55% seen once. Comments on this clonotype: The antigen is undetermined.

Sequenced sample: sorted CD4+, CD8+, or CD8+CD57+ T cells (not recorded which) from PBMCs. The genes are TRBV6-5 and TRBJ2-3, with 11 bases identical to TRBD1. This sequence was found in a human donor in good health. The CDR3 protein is CASSFRDRGADTQYF. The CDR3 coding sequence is TGTGCCAGCAGTTTCCGGGACAGGGGGGCAGATACGCAGTATTTT.